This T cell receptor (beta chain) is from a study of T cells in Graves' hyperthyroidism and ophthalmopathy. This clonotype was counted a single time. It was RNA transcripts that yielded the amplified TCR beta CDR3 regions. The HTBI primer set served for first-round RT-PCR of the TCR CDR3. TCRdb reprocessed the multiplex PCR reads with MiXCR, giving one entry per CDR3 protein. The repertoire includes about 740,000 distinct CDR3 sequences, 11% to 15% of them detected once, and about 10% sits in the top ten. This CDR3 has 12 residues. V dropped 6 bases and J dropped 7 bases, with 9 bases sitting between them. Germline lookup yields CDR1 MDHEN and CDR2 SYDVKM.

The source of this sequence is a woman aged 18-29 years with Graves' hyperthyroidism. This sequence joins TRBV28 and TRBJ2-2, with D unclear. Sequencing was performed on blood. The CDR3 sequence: CASRTVDGELFF. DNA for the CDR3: TGTGCCAGCAGGACGGTTGACGGGGAGCTGTTTTTT. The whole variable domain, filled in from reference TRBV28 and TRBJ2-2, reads DVKVTQSSRYLVKRTGEKVFLECVQDMDHENMFWYRQDPGLGLRLIYFSYDVKMKEKGDIPEGYSVSREKKERFSLILESASTNQTSMYLCASRTVDGELFFGEGSRLTVL.